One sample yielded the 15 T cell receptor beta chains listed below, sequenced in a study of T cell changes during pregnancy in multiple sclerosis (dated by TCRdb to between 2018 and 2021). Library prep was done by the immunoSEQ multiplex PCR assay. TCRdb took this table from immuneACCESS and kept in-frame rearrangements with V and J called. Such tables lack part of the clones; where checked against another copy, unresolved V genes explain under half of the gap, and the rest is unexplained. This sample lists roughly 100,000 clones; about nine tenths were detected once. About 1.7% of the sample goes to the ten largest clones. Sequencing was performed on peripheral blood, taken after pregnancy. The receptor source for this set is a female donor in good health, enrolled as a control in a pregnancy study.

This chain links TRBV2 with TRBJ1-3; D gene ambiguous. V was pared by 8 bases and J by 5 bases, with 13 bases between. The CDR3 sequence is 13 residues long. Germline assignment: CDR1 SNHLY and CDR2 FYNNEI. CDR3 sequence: CASEDGIRNTIYF. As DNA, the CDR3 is TGTGCCAGCGAAGACGGGATTCGAAACACCATATATTTT.

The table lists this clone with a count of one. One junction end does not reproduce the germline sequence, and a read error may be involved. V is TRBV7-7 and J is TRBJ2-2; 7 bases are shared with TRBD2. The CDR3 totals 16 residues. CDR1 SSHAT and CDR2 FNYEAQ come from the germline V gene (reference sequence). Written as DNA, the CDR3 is TGTGCTAGCAGCTTAAGAGCGGGGCCTGACACCGGGGAGCTGTTTTTT. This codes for CASSLRAGPDTGELFF.

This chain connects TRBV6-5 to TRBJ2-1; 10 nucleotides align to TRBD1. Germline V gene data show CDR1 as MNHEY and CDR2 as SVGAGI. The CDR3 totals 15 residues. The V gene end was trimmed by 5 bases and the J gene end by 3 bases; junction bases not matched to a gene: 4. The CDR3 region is CASSGDRGVYNEQFF. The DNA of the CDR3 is TGTGCCAGCAGTGGGGACAGGGGAGTCTACAATGAGCAGTTCTTC.

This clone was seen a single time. In DNA, the CDR3 is TGTGCCAGCAGTGCACAGGGTGGCAATGAAAAACTGTTTTTT. Amino acids: CASSAQGGNEKLFF. The genes are TRBV6-5 and TRBJ1-4; D perhaps matches TRBD1 (6 bases). This CDR3 has 14 residues. Trimming stripped 5 bases from V and 5 bases from J, with 12 bases between. Per the germline V gene, CDR1 is MNHEY and CDR2 is SVGAGI.

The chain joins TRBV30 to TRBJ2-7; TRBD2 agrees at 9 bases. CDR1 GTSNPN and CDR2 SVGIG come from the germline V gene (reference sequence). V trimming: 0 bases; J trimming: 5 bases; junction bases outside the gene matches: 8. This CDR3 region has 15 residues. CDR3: CAWSVVAGGVNEQYF. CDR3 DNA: TGTGCCTGGAGTGTAGTTGCGGGGGGGGTCAACGAGCAGTACTTC.

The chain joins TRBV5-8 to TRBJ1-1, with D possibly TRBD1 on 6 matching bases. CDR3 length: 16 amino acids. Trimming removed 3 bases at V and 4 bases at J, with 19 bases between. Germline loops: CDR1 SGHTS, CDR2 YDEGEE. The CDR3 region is CASSSEGGATRTEAFF. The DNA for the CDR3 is TGTGCCAGCAGCTCTGAAGGGGGGGCCACACGCACTGAAGCTTTCTTT.

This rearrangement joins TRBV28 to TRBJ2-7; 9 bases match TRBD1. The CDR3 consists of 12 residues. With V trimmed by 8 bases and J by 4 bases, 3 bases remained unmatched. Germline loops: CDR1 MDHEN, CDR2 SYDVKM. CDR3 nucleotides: TGTGCCAGCCTTGGACAGGGGTACGAGCAGTACTTC. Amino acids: CASLGQGYEQYF.

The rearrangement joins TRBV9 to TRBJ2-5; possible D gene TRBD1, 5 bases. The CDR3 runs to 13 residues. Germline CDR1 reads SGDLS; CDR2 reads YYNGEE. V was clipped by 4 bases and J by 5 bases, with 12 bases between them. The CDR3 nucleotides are TGTGCCAGCAGCTATAGGGGTGGGGAGACCCAGTACTTC. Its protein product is CASSYRGGETQYF. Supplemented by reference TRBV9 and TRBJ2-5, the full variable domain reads DSGVTQTPKHLITATGQRVTLRCSPRSGDLSVYWYQQSLDQGLQFLIQYYNGEERAKGNILERFSAQQFPDLHSELNLSSLELGDSALYFCASSYRGGETQYFGPGTRLLVL.

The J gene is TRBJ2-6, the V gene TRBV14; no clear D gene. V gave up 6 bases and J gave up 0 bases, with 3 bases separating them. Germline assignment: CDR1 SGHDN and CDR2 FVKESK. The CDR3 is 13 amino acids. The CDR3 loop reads CASRSSGANVLTF. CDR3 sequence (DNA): TGTGCCAGCAGGAGCTCTGGGGCCAACGTCCTGACTTTC.

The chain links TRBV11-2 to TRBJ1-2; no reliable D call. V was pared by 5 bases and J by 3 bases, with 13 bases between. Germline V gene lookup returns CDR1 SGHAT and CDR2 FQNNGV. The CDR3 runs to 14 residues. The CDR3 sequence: CASSLGMDHYGYTF. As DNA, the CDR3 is TGTGCCAGCAGCCTCGGGATGGATCACTATGGCTACACCTTC. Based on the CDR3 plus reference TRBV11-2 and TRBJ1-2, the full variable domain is EAGVAQSPRYKIIEKRQSVAFWCNPISGHATLYWYQQILGQGPKLLIQFQNNGVVDDSQLPKDRFSAERLKGVDSTLKIQPAKLEDSAVYLCASSLGMDHYGYTFGSGTRLTVV.

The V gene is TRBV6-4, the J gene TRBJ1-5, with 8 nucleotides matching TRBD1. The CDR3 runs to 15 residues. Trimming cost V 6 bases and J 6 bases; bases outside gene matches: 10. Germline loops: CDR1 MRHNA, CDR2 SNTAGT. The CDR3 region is CASSETGENSQPQHF. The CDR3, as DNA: TGTGCCAGCAGCGAGACAGGGGAGAACTCTCAGCCCCAGCATTTT.

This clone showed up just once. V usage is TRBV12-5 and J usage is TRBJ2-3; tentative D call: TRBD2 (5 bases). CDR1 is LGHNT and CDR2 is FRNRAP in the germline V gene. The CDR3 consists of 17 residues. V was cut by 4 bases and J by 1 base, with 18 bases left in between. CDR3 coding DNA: TGTGCTAGTGGTTCCCCTCTTGGCCCGGAGGGCACAGATACGCAGTATTTT. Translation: CASGSPLGPEGTDTQYF.

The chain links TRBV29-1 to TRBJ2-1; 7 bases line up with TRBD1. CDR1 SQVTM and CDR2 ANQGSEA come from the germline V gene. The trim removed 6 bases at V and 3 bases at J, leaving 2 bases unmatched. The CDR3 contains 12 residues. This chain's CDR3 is CSVGQFYNEQFF. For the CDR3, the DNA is TGCAGCGTGGGACAGTTCTACAATGAGCAGTTCTTC.

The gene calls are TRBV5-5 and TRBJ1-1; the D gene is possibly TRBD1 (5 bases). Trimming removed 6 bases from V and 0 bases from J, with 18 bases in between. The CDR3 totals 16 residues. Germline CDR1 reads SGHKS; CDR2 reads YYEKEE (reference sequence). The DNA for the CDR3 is TGTGCCAGCAAGCCACAGGCAGGACAAATGAACACTGAAGCTTTCTTT. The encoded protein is CASKPQAGQMNTEAFF.

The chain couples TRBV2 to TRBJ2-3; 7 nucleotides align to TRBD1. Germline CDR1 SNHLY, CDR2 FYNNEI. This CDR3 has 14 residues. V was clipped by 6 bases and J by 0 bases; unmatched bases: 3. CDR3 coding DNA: TGTGCCAGCAGGCGAGGGGGCAGCACAGATACGCAGTATTTT. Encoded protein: CASRRGGSTDTQYF.